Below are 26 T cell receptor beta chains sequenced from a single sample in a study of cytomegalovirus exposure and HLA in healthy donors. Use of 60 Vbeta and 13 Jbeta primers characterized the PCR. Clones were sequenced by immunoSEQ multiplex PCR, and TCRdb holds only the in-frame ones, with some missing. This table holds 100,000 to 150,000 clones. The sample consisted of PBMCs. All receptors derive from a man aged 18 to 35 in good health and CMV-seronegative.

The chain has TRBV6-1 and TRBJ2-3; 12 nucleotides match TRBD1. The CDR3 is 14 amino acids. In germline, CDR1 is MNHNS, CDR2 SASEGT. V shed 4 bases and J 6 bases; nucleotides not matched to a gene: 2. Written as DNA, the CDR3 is TGTGCCAGCAGTGTGGGACAGGGGGCGGATACGCAGTATTTT. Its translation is CASSVGQGADTQYF.

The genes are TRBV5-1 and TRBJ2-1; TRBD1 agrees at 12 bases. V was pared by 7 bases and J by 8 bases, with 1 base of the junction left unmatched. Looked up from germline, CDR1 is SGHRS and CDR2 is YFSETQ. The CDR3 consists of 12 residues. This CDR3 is CASGTGGHEQFF. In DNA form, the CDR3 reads TGCGCCAGCGGGACAGGGGGCCATGAGCAGTTCTTC.

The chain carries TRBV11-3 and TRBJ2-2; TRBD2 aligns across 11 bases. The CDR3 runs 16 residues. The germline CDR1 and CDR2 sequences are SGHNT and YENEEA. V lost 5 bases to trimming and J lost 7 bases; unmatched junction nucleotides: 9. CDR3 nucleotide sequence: TGTGCCAGCAGCGAACTAGCGGGAGCGTCCATCGGGGAGCTGTTTTTT. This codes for CASSELAGASIGELFF.

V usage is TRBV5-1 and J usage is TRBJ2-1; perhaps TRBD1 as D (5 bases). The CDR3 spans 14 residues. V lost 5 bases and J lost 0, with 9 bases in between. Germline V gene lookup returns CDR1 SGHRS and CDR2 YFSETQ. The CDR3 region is CASRTESSYNEQFF. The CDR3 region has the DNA TGCGCCAGCAGGACAGAGAGCTCCTACAATGAGCAGTTCTTC.

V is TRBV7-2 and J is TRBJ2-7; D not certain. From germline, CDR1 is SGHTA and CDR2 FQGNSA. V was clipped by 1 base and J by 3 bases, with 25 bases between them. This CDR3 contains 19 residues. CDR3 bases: TGTGCCAGCAGCTTAGACCTACTAAACCGATACCCTTATATCTACGAGCAGTACTTC. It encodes CASSLDLLNRYPYIYEQYF.

The CDR3 loop is CASSSGQTNTEAFF. CDR3 nucleotide sequence: TGTGCCAGCAGTTCGGGACAGACGAACACTGAAGCTTTCTTT. This chain links TRBV28 with TRBJ1-1, with TRBD1 identical over 7 bases. After removal of 4 bases from V and 1 base from J, the junction contained 3 bases not matched to a gene. Looked up from germline, CDR1 is MDHEN and CDR2 is SYDVKM. The length of the CDR3 is 14 residues.

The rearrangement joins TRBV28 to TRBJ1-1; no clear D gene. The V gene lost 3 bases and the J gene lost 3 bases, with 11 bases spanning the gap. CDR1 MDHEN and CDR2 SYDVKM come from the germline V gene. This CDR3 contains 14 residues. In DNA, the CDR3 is TGTGCCAGCAGTTTGGCGAGGCTAGACACTGAAGCTTTCTTT. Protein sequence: CASSLARLDTEAFF.

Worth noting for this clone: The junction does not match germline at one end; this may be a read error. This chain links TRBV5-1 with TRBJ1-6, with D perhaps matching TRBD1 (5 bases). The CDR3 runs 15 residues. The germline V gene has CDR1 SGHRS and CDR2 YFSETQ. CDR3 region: CASTLRSGENSPLHF. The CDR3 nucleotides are TGCGCCAGCACCTTGCGATCGGGGGAAAATTCACCCCTCCACTTT. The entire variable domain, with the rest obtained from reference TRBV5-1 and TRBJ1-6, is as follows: KAGVTQTPRYLIKTRGQQVTLSCSPISGHRSVSWYQQTPGQGLQFLFEYFSETQRNKGNFPGRFSGRQFSNSRSEMNVSTLELGDSALYLCASTLRSGENSPLHFGNGTRLTVT.

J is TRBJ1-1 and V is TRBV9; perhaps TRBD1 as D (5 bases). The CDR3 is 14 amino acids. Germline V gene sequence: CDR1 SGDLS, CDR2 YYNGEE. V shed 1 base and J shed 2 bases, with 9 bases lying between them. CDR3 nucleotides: TGTGCCAGCAGCGTAAGGCAGGGTAACACTGAAGCTTTCTTT. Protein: CASSVRQGNTEAFF.

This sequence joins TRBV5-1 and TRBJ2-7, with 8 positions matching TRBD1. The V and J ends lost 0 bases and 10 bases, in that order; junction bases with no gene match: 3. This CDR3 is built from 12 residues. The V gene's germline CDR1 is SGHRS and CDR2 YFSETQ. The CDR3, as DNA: TGCGCCAGCAGCTTGGGGGACAGGAGACAGTACTTC. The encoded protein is CASSLGDRRQYF.

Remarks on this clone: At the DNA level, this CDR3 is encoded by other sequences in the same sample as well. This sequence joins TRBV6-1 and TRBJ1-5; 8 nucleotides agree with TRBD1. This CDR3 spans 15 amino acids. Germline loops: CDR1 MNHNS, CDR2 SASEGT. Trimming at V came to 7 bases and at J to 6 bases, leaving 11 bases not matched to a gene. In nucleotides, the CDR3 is TGTGCCAGCACTCGAAACCGGGACAGGACTCAGCCCCAGCATTTT. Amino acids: CASTRNRDRTQPQHF.

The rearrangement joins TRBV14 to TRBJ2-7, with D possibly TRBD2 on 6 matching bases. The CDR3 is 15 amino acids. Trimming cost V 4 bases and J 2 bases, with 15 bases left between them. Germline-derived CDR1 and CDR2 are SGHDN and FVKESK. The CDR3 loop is CASSPRGGVAYEQYF. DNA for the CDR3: TGTGCCAGCAGCCCACGCGGAGGGGTTGCCTACGAGCAGTACTTC. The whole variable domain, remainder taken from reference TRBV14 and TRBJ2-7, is EAGVTQFPSHSVIEKGQTVTLRCDPISGHDNLYWYRRVMGKEIKFLLHFVKESKQDESGMPNNRFLAERTGGTYSTLKVQPAELEDSGVYFCASSPRGGVAYEQYFGPGTRLTVT.

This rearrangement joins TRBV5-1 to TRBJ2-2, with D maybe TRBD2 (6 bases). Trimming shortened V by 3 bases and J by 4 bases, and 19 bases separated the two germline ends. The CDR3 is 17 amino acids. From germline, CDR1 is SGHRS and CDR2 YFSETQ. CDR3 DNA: TGCGCCAGCAGCTCCCCTCCAGCTAGCGTTGGCACCGGGGAGCTGTTTTTT. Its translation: CASSSPPASVGTGELFF.

CDR3 DNA sequence: TGCAGCGTTACAAGGGGGCAGGGCACTGAAGCTTTCTTT. Its protein product is CSVTRGQGTEAFF. The gene calls are TRBV29-1 and TRBJ1-1; TRBD1 aligns across 7 bases. With V trimmed by 5 bases and J by 4 bases, 7 bases remained unmatched. The CDR3 is 13 residues long. Per the germline V gene, CDR1 is SQVTM and CDR2 is ANQGSEA.

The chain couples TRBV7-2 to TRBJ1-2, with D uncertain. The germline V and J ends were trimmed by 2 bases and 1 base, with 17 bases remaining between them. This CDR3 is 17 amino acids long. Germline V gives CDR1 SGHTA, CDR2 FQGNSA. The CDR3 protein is CASSLIEGNGFNYGYTF. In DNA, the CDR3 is TGTGCCAGCAGCTTAATAGAGGGAAATGGCTTTAACTATGGCTACACCTTC.

The CDR3 DNA follows: TGTGCCAGCGGACAGGGAAGTTTTCTGGTCTACGAGCAGTACTTC. It translates to CASGQGSFLVYEQYF. The chain is built from TRBV28 and TRBJ2-7; TRBD1 matches 8 bases. Germline-derived CDR1 and CDR2 are MDHEN and SYDVKM. Trimming removed 8 bases from V and 3 bases from J; junction bases left unmatched: 12. CDR3 length: 15 residues. The variable domain in full, with the rest retrieved from reference TRBV28 and TRBJ2-7, is DVKVTQSSRYLVKRTGEKVFLECVQDMDHENMFWYRQDPGLGLRLIYFSYDVKMKEKGDIPEGYSVSREKKERFSLILESASTNQTSMYLCASGQGSFLVYEQYFGPGTRLTVT.

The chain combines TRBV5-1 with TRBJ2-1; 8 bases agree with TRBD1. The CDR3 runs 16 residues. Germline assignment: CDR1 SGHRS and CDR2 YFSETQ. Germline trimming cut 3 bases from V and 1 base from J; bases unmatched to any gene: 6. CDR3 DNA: TGCGCCAGCAGCTCCTCAGACAGGGGTTCCTACAATGAGCAGTTCTTC. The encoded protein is CASSSSDRGSYNEQFF.

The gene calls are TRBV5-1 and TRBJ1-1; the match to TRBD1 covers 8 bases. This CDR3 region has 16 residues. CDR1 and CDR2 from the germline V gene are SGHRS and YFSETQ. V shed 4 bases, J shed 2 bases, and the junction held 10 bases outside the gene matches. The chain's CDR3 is CASSLGQGGSNTEAFF. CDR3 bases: TGCGCCAGCAGCCTCGGACAGGGCGGGAGTAACACTGAAGCTTTCTTT. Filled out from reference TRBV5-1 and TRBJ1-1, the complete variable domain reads KAGVTQTPRYLIKTRGQQVTLSCSPISGHRSVSWYQQTPGQGLQFLFEYFSETQRNKGNFPGRFSGRQFSNSRSEMNVSTLELGDSALYLCASSLGQGGSNTEAFFGQGTRLTVV.

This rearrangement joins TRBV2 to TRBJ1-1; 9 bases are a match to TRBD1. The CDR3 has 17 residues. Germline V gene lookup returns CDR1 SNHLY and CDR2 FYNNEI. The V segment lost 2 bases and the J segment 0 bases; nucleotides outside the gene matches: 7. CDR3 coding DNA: TGTGCCAGCAGTGAAATGGGACAGGGAGTTTTGAACACTGAAGCTTTCTTT. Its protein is CASSEMGQGVLNTEAFF.

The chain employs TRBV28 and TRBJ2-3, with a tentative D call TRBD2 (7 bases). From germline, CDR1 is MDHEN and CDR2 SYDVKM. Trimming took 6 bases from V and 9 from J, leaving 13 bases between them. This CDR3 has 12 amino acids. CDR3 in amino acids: CASSSQGLTQYF. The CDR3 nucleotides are TGTGCCAGCAGCTCACAGGGACTAACGCAGTATTTT. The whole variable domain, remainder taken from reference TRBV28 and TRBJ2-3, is DVKVTQSSRYLVKRTGEKVFLECVQDMDHENMFWYRQDPGLGLRLIYFSYDVKMKEKGDIPEGYSVSREKKERFSLILESASTNQTSMYLCASSSQGLTQYFGPGTRLTVL.

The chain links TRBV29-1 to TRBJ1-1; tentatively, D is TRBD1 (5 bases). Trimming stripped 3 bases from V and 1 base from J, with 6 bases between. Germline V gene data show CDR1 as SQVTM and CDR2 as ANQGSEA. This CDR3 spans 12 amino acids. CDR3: CSVDRANTEAFF. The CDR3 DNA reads TGCAGCGTTGACAGGGCGAACACTGAAGCTTTCTTT.

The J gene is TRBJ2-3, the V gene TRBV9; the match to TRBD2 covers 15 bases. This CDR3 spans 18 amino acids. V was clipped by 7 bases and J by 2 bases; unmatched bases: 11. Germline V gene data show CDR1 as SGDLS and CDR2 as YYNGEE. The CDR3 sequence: CASSNGTSGRKTTDTQYF. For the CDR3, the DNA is TGTGCCAGCTCCAACGGGACTAGCGGGAGGAAAACCACAGATACGCAGTATTTT.

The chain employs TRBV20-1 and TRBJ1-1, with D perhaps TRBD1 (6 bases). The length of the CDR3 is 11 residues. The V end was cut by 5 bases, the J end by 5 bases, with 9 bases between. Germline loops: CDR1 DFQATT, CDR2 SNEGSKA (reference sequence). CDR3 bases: TGCAGTGCTGAAAGGGGGACTGAAGCTTTCTTT. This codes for CSAERGTEAFF.

The CDR3 DNA reads as TGTGCCAGCAGCTTAGATGTAACAGCCTATCCCGGATCCTATAATTCACCCCTCCACTTT. Amino acids: CASSLDVTAYPGSYNSPLHF. The gene calls are TRBV11-2 and TRBJ1-6; no firm D call. Germline V gene data show CDR1 as SGHAT and CDR2 as FQNNGV. CDR3 length: 20 residues. Trimming removed 0 bases at V and 1 base at J, with 19 bases between.

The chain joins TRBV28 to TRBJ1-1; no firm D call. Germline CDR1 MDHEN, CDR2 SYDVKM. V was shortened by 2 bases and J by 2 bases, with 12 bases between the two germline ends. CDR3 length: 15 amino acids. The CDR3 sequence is CASSLGDKINTEAFF. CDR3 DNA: TGTGCCAGCAGTTTAGGTGACAAAATTAACACTGAAGCTTTCTTT. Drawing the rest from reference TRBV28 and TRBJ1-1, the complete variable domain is DVKVTQSSRYLVKRTGEKVFLECVQDMDHENMFWYRQDPGLGLRLIYFSYDVKMKEKGDIPEGYSVSREKKERFSLILESASTNQTSMYLCASSLGDKINTEAFFGQGTRLTVV.

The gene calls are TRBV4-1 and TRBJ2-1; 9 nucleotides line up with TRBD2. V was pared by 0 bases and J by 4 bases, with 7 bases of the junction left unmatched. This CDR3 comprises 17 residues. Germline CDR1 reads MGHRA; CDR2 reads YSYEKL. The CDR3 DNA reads TGCGCCAGCAGCCAAGAGGGAGCGGGGGGCTATTACAATGAGCAGTTCTTC. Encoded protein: CASSQEGAGGYYNEQFF.